The T cell receptor beta chain under discussion was sequenced for a study of T-cell reconstitution after alpha-beta-depleted transplantation in children. Using unique molecular identifiers, the investigators prepared the TCRbeta library. TCRdb fed the PCR reads into MiXCR, producing one record per CDR3 protein. Of roughly 500,000 distinct CDR3 sequences listed, about 31% are singletons. CDR1 is KGHDR and CDR2 is SFDVKD in the germline V gene. V shed 7 bases and J shed 5 bases, with 21 bases lying between them. This CDR3 is built from 16 residues. This clonotype appeared a few times. The TCR originated in a human donor who donated a stem cell graft to a child with aplastic anemia. The gene calls are TRBV24-1 and TRBJ2-3; D not certain. The sequencing here drew on PBMCs from the stem cell graft donor, taken from the stem cell graft. Here the CDR3 DNA reads TGTGCCACCAGCGGCTCGTGGCAGCGAACGGGAGATACGCAGTATTTT. It specifies CATSGSWQRTGDTQYF.